These 25 T cell receptor beta chains share one sample of origin, sequenced in a study of blood T cell repertoires in COVID-19. Libraries were prepared by immunoSEQ multiplex PCR; TCRdb keeps only in-frame clonotypes and omits some of them. The repertoire includes around 130,000 clones, around 87% of them detected once, and about 17% sits in the top ten. Sequencing used peripheral blood. The receptors stem from a woman in her forties or fifties who had recovered from COVID-19.

The V and J genes are TRBV3-1 (or the pseudogene TRBV3-2) and TRBJ2-1; 7 nucleotides align to TRBD2. V lost 4 bases to trimming and J lost 7 bases; unmatched junction nucleotides: 10. This CDR3 is built from 15 residues. The V gene's germline CDR1 is LGHDT and CDR2 YNNKEL (reference sequence). The CDR3 loop reads CASSLGAGVGNEQFF. CDR3 in DNA: TGTGCCAGCAGCCTCGGGGCGGGGGTTGGGAATGAGCAGTTCTTC.

In its sample, this clone was seen once. The chain has TRBV3-1 (or the pseudogene TRBV3-2) and TRBJ2-2; 8 bases are a match to TRBD1. This CDR3 comprises 14 residues. CDR1 LGHDT and CDR2 YNNKEL come from the germline V gene (reference sequence). V trimming: 5 bases; J trimming: 4 bases; junction bases outside the gene matches: 3. In DNA, the CDR3 is TGTGCCAGCAGCTGGACAGGGTCCACCGGGGAGCTGTTTTTT. As protein: CASSWTGSTGELFF.

The rearrangement links TRBV7-2 to TRBJ2-3; 7 bases match TRBD2. Germline V CDR1 and CDR2: SGHTA, FQGNSA. Trimming cost V 1 base and J 5 bases; bases outside gene matches: 6. The CDR3 length is 15 residues. This CDR3 reads CASSLGGSGGDTQYF. Written as DNA, the CDR3 is TGTGCCAGCAGCTTAGGCGGGAGCGGAGGAGATACGCAGTATTTT.

The V and J genes are TRBV5-8 and TRBJ2-7; no definite D call. Germline V gene sequence: CDR1 SGHTS, CDR2 YDEGEE. Trimming stripped 4 bases from V and 6 bases from J, with 11 bases between. This CDR3 is built from 12 residues. This chain's CDR3 is CASSARFGEQYF. The CDR3 DNA follows: TGTGCCAGCAGCGCCCGGTTTGGCGAGCAGTACTTC.

This chain joins TRBV30 and TRBJ1-3; D remains unclear. Germline V CDR1 and CDR2: GTSNPN, SVGIG (reference sequence). The CDR3 is 16 residues long. Deletions cut 0 bases from V and 4 bases from J, with 16 bases between. This CDR3 reads CAWSVHLGDSGNTIYF. The CDR3, as DNA: TGTGCCTGGAGTGTACACCTAGGTGATTCGGGAAACACCATATATTTT. The full variable domain, in which reference TRBV30 and TRBJ1-3 provide the parts outside the CDR3, is SQTIHQWPATLVQPVGSPLSLECTVEGTSNPNLYWYRQAAGRGLQLLFYSVGIGQISSEVPQNLSASRPQDRQFILSSKKLLLSDSGFYLCAWSVHLGDSGNTIYFGEGSWLTVV.

The CDR3 nucleotides read TGTGCCAGCAGTTACTCACGACAGGGTACGCAGTATTTT. Translated, it gives CASSYSRQGTQYF. This chain joins TRBV6-5 and TRBJ2-3, with 7 bases aligning to TRBD1. Trimming cost V 0 bases and J 8 bases; bases outside gene matches: 2. The CDR3 runs 13 residues. CDR1 and CDR2 (germline): MNHEY, SVGAGI.

V is TRBV7-3 and J is TRBJ2-1; perhaps TRBD2 as D (5 bases). CDR1 and CDR2 (germline): SGHTA, FQGTGA. The CDR3 is 13 residues long. With 5 bases removed from V and 4 bases from J, the gap between germline ends came to 9 bases. In nucleotides, the CDR3 is TGTGCCAGCAGCCAAACTAGTTACAATGAGCAGTTCTTC. Protein product: CASSQTSYNEQFF.

The chain employs TRBV4-2 and TRBJ1-4, with TRBD1 identical over 8 bases. The junction had 13 bases not matched to a gene; V was cut back by 4 bases and J by 3 bases. Germline assignment: CDR1 LGHNA and CDR2 YNFKEQ. This CDR3 contains 18 residues. The CDR3 is CASSRYGQGERANEKLFF. The CDR3 DNA reads TGTGCCAGCAGCCGTTATGGACAGGGTGAGAGAGCTAATGAAAAACTGTTTTTT.

The chain employs TRBV6-5 and TRBJ1-1; a possible D gene is TRBD1 (6 bases). This CDR3 spans 13 amino acids. The V end was cut by 1 base, the J end by 4 bases, with 7 bases between. Germline CDR1 reads MNHEY; CDR2 reads SVGAGI. The CDR3 protein is CASSYLGATEAFF. CDR3 in DNA: TGTGCCAGCAGTTACTTGGGGGCCACTGAAGCTTTCTTT.

The chain links TRBV11-2 to TRBJ1-6; D remains ambiguous. The CDR3 consists of 13 residues. V was trimmed by 8 bases and J by 7 bases, leaving 12 bases between them. Germline loops: CDR1 SGHAT, CDR2 FQNNGV. CDR3 nucleotides: TGTGCCAGCGCCTGGACGGGGAATTCACCCCTCCACTTT. Translation: CASAWTGNSPLHF.

This clone has only one observation. This chain uses TRBV7-9 with TRBJ2-7; D may be TRBD1 (5 bases). Germline loops: CDR1 SEHNR, CDR2 FQNEAQ (reference sequence). The CDR3 extends over 12 amino acids. Trimming took 5 bases from V and 3 from J, leaving 8 bases between them. CDR3 DNA: TGTGCCAGCAGCCGGACAATCTACGAGCAGTACTTC. Its translation: CASSRTIYEQYF.

This chain joins TRBV7-7 and TRBJ2-1, with TRBD1 identical over 10 bases. V was clipped by 0 bases and J by 5 bases; unmatched bases: 13. The germline V gene encodes CDR1 SSHAT and CDR2 FNYEAQ (reference sequence). The CDR3 extends over 19 amino acids. In nucleotides, the CDR3 is TGTGCCAGCAGCTTAGCGTACATTCTGGGACAGGGGCGTGACAATGAGCAGTTCTTC. It is translated as CASSLAYILGQGRDNEQFF. The full variable domain, with the rest looked up from reference TRBV7-7 and TRBJ2-1, is GAGVSQSPRYKVTKRGQDVTLRCDPISSHATLYWYQQALGQGPEFLTYFNYEAQPDKSGLPSDRFSAERPEGSISTLTIQRTEQRDSAMYRCASSLAYILGQGRDNEQFFGPGTRLTVL.

This chain uses TRBV11-2 with TRBJ2-6, with TRBD1 matching 10 bases. The CDR3 extends over 17 amino acids. V gave up 5 bases and J gave up 1 base; unmatched junction bases: 5. Per germline, CDR1 SGHAT and CDR2 FQNNGV. CDR3 loop: CASSLGQGGSGANVLTF. The CDR3 DNA is TGTGCCAGCAGCCTCGGACAGGGGGGGTCTGGGGCCAACGTCCTGACTTTC.

This sequence joins TRBV28 and TRBJ1-2; D call uncertain. Germline CDR1 and CDR2: MDHEN and SYDVKM. V gave up 2 bases and J gave up 4 bases, with 11 bases separating them. CDR3 size: 14 residues. CDR3 in amino acids: CASSLVEPLYGYTF. Written as DNA, the CDR3 is TGTGCCAGCAGTTTAGTAGAGCCTCTCTATGGCTACACCTTC.

This chain joins TRBV27 and TRBJ1-2; no clear D gene. The CDR3 length is 13 residues. V was shortened by 2 bases and J by 4 bases, with 8 bases between the two germline ends. CDR1 and CDR2 (germline): MNHEY, SMNVEV (reference sequence). The CDR3: CASSLRGSYGYTF. The DNA for the CDR3 is TGTGCCAGCAGTTTACGTGGCAGCTATGGCTACACCTTC.

The V call is TRBV12-3 or TRBV12-4, the J call TRBJ2-5; 7 bases align to TRBD2. J lost 7 bases, V lost 5 bases, and 7 bases had no gene match. The CDR3 is 13 amino acids. CDR3 region: CASSPTRGGTQYF. The CDR3 coding sequence is TGTGCCAGCAGTCCGACGCGCGGGGGGACCCAGTACTTC.

The chain couples TRBV6-5 to TRBJ1-1, with TRBD1 matching over 8 bases. V lost 0 bases, J lost 1 base, and 1 base stayed unmatched. In germline, CDR1 is MNHEY, CDR2 SVGAGI. The CDR3 spans 15 residues. The CDR3: CASSYSGQGNTEAFF. The CDR3 coding sequence is TGTGCCAGCAGTTACTCTGGACAGGGGAACACTGAAGCTTTCTTT.

The chain joins TRBV15 to TRBJ1-6; D call uncertain. CDR1 LNHNV and CDR2 YYDKDF come from the germline V gene (reference sequence). The CDR3 sequence is 14 residues long. Trimming pared 0 bases from V and 7 bases from J, leaving 7 bases between. For the CDR3, the DNA is TGTGCCACCAGCAGAGACGGTTACAATTCACCCCTCCACTTT. Protein: CATSRDGYNSPLHF.

V and J are TRBV6-4 and TRBJ2-3; 10 bases are shared with TRBD1. The V gene's germline CDR1 is MRHNA and CDR2 SNTAGT. V shed 6 bases, J shed 3 bases, and the junction held 6 bases outside the gene matches. The CDR3 contains 15 residues. The CDR3 coding sequence is TGTGCCAGCAGCCCTACGGGACAGGGGACAGATACGCAGTATTTT. This codes for CASSPTGQGTDTQYF.

The rearrangement joins TRBV7-9 to TRBJ2-1; tentative D call: TRBD2 (5 bases). V was trimmed by 2 bases and J by 10 bases, leaving 15 bases between them. The germline CDR1 and CDR2 sequences are SEHNR and FQNEAQ (reference sequence). The CDR3 covers 14 residues. The CDR3 loop reads CASSLRSTAEEQFF. CDR3 in DNA: TGTGCCAGCAGCTTAAGAAGTACAGCGGAAGAGCAGTTCTTC.

The chain uses TRBV4-1 and TRBJ2-2; D unresolved. This CDR3 has 12 amino acids. V shed 2 bases and J shed 13 bases, with 11 bases lying between them. In germline, CDR1 is MGHRA, CDR2 YSYEKL. The CDR3 loop reads CASSQINAGLFF. DNA for the CDR3: TGCGCCAGCAGCCAAATTAATGCAGGGCTGTTTTTT.

The genes are TRBV15 and TRBJ1-2; maybe TRBD1 (6 bases). The CDR3 length is 17 residues. Germline CDR1 reads LNHNV; CDR2 reads YYDKDF (reference sequence). Trimming removed 0 bases from V and 0 bases from J, with 14 bases in between. In DNA, the CDR3 is TGTGCCACCAGCAGAGACTTAGGGGGAAATCCTAACTATGGCTACACCTTC. As protein: CATSRDLGGNPNYGYTF. The whole variable domain, filled in from reference TRBV15 and TRBJ1-2, reads DAMVIQNPRYQVTQFGKPVTLSCSQTLNHNVMYWYQQKSSQAPKLLFHYYDKDFNNEADTPDNFQSRRPNTSFCFLDIRSPGLGDTAMYLCATSRDLGGNPNYGYTFGSGTRLTVV.

The chain joins TRBV29-1 to TRBJ2-2; weak D call: TRBD1 (6 bases). The CDR3 is 13 amino acids. The germline V gene encodes CDR1 SQVTM and CDR2 ANQGSEA. V lost 7 bases and J lost 0, with 9 bases in between. The CDR3 reads CSAGQTNTGELFF. In nucleotides, the CDR3 is TGCAGCGCCGGACAGACGAACACCGGGGAGCTGTTTTTT.

The J gene is TRBJ2-7, the V gene TRBV4-1; D might be TRBD1 (5 bases). Germline V CDR1 and CDR2: MGHRA, YSYEKL. This CDR3 comprises 14 residues. The V end was cut by 0 bases, the J end by 3 bases, with 9 bases between. CDR3: CASSQDSRDYEQYF. DNA of the CDR3: TGCGCCAGCAGCCAAGACTCCAGGGACTACGAGCAGTACTTC.

This clone showed up just once. CDR3 sequence reads: CASSPDRDLLEQYF. The CDR3 DNA is TGTGCCAGTAGCCCGGACAGGGATCTGCTCGAGCAGTACTTC. The chain employs TRBV19 and TRBJ2-7; 8 bases are shared with TRBD1. CDR1 and CDR2 from the germline V gene are LNHDA and SQIVND (reference sequence). This CDR3 is built from 14 residues. Germline trimming cut 6 bases from V and 6 bases from J; bases unmatched to any gene: 10.